These 17 T cell receptor beta chains came from one sample sequenced in a study of neoadjuvant anti-PD-1 for oral cavity cancer. Sequenced by immunoSEQ multiplex PCR; TCRdb stores in-frame clones only, minus some. The profile shows about 7,000 clones, approximately 82% of them singletons. Material: PBMCs, obtained before nivolumab (anti-PD-1) treatment. The receptors come from a person between 35 and 79 years old with oral cavity squamous cell carcinoma.

The genes are TRBV30 and TRBJ1-2; TRBD1 might be the D (5 bases). The length of the CDR3 is 13 residues. From germline, CDR1 is GTSNPN and CDR2 SVGIG (reference sequence). V lost 0 bases, J lost 8 bases, and 13 bases lay in between. CDR3: CAWSVSAGLGYTF. In DNA form, the CDR3 reads TGTGCCTGGAGTGTATCGGCAGGGCTCGGCTACACCTTC.

The J gene is TRBJ2-6, the V gene TRBV9; 16 bases match TRBD2. Trimming removed 4 bases from V and 1 base from J; junction bases left unmatched: 11. Germline V gene lookup returns CDR1 SGDLS and CDR2 YYNGEE. The length of the CDR3 is 21 residues. The CDR3: CASSPDPGLAGGPSGANVLTF. For the CDR3, the DNA is TGTGCCAGCAGCCCAGACCCGGGACTAGCGGGGGGGCCGTCTGGGGCCAACGTCCTGACTTTC.

The chain joins TRBV4-1 to TRBJ1-1, with 7 bases identical to TRBD1. Germline V gene lookup returns CDR1 MGHRA and CDR2 YSYEKL. J was trimmed by 7 bases and V by 1 base; bases with no gene match: 9. CDR3 length equals 15 residues. CDR3 in amino acids: CASSQVTGVGGEAFF. CDR3 coding DNA: TGCGCCAGCAGCCAAGTAACAGGGGTAGGGGGTGAAGCTTTCTTT.

The CDR3 DNA sequence: TGTGCCAGCAGCTCAGACGCGTCTAAGGGAAACACCATATATTTT. Encoded protein: CASSSDASKGNTIYF. This sequence joins TRBV5-5 and TRBJ1-3; D remains ambiguous. The germline V gene has CDR1 SGHKS and CDR2 YYEKEE (reference sequence). Trimming shortened V by 3 bases and J by 4 bases, and 14 bases separated the two germline ends. The CDR3 length is 15 residues.

The V gene is TRBV7-2, the J gene TRBJ1-2, with D perhaps TRBD1 (5 bases). CDR3 length: 15 amino acids. Per the germline V gene, CDR1 is SGHTA and CDR2 is FQGNSA. V was clipped by 8 bases and J by 2 bases, with 18 bases between them. For the CDR3, the DNA is TGTGCCAGCGGGACCTTGCGGGGCGCGAACTATGGCTACACCTTC. As protein: CASGTLRGANYGYTF.

This clone was observed once. This chain links TRBV5-1 with TRBJ2-2; possibly TRBD1 for D (6 bases). Trimming pared 4 bases from V and 4 bases from J, leaving 14 bases between. This CDR3 spans 15 amino acids. CDR1 and CDR2 (germline): SGHRS, YFSETQ. The CDR3 spells CASSRDTASTGELFF. The CDR3 nucleotides are TGCGCCAGCAGCCGGGACACCGCCTCCACCGGGGAGCTGTTTTTT.

The chain employs TRBV11-2 and TRBJ2-1; 9 nucleotides line up with TRBD2. In germline, CDR1 is SGHAT, CDR2 FQNNGV. The V gene end was trimmed by 2 bases and the J gene end by 7 bases; junction bases not matched to a gene: 6. The CDR3 is 15 residues long. The CDR3 DNA sequence: TGTGCCAGCAGCTTACCTCGGACTAGCGCGAATGAGCAGTTCTTC. As protein: CASSLPRTSANEQFF.

The chain joins TRBV9 to TRBJ2-1; D could derive from TRBD1 or TRBD2 (5 bases each). Trimming stripped 0 bases from V and 6 bases from J, with 13 bases between. CDR1 SGDLS and CDR2 YYNGEE come from the germline V gene. The CDR3 sequence is 15 residues long. The CDR3 bases are TGTGCCAGCAGCGTAGGGGACCACAGAGCCAATGAGCAGTTCTTC. It specifies CASSVGDHRANEQFF.

The genes are TRBV7-2 and TRBJ2-3; 10 bases align to TRBD2. V trimming: 6 bases; J trimming: 4 bases; junction bases outside the gene matches: 10. CDR1 and CDR2 from the germline V gene are SGHTA and FQGNSA. The CDR3 contains 16 residues. The CDR3, as DNA: TGTGCCAGCAGTCCTCTAGCGGGGGTCCGCGCAGATACGCAGTATTTT. Its protein product is CASSPLAGVRADTQYF.

V gene TRBV27 combines with J gene TRBJ1-5; 7 bases fit TRBD1. The CDR3 extends over 15 amino acids. In germline, CDR1 is MNHEY, CDR2 SMNVEV (reference sequence). V gave up 3 bases and J gave up 4 bases; unmatched junction bases: 6. CDR3 sequence: CASSLAQGINQPQHF. CDR3 sequence (DNA): TGTGCCAGCAGTTTGGCACAGGGGATAAATCAGCCCCAGCATTTT.

The CDR3 is CASNRQGNTEAFF. DNA for the CDR3: TGTGCCAGCAACCGACAGGGGAACACTGAAGCTTTCTTT. The chain combines TRBV6-5 with TRBJ1-1; TRBD1 aligns across 7 bases. This CDR3 spans 13 amino acids. Germline loops: CDR1 MNHEY, CDR2 SVGAGI. With 7 bases clipped from V and 1 base from J, the junction kept 3 bases outside the gene matches.

This chain joins TRBV4-3 and TRBJ1-2; D is uncertain. The CDR3 sequence is 11 residues long. Trimming took 5 bases from V and 3 from J, leaving 4 bases between them. From germline, CDR1 is LGHNA and CDR2 YSLEER. Here the CDR3 reads CASSSHYGYTF. The CDR3 DNA follows: TGCGCCAGCAGCTCTCACTATGGCTACACCTTC.

The J gene is TRBJ2-7, the V gene TRBV5-1; perhaps D is TRBD1 or TRBD2 (5 bases each). Trimming shortened V by 4 bases and J by 3 bases, and 17 bases separated the two germline ends. The germline V gene encodes CDR1 SGHRS and CDR2 YFSETQ. The CDR3 covers 15 residues. The CDR3 sequence is CASSQTSGGGYEQYF. The CDR3 nucleotides read TGCGCCAGCAGCCAGACCAGTGGGGGTGGCTACGAGCAGTACTTC.

This chain connects TRBV2 to TRBJ2-1; 13 nucleotides match TRBD2. Trimming removed 9 bases from V and 2 bases from J; junction bases left unmatched: 22. The CDR3 covers 21 residues. Germline CDR1 SNHLY, CDR2 FYNNEI. This CDR3 is CASEGRGRQFTSGGAYNEQFF. The CDR3 nucleotides read TGTGCCAGTGAGGGACGGGGCAGACAATTCACTAGCGGGGGGGCCTACAATGAGCAGTTCTTC.

The V gene is TRBV9, the J gene TRBJ2-7, with TRBD2 matching 7 bases. The CDR3 loop spans 13 amino acids. The V gene's germline CDR1 is SGDLS and CDR2 YYNGEE. The J segment lost 0 bases and the V segment lost 4 bases, leaving 1 base of the junction unmatched. In DNA form, the CDR3 reads TGTGCCAGCAGCCCGGGGGGCTCCTACGAGCAGTACTTC. It yields the protein CASSPGGSYEQYF.

The V gene is TRBV6-5, the J gene TRBJ2-7; D perhaps matches TRBD1 (6 bases). V lost 2 bases to trimming and J lost 2 bases, with 16 bases between them. CDR1 MNHEY and CDR2 SVGAGI come from the germline V gene. The CDR3 totals 16 residues. The CDR3 bases are TGTGCCAGCAGTTACGTACCGGGCCAGGGGACCTACGAGCAGTACTTC. This gives the protein CASSYVPGQGTYEQYF.

The gene calls are TRBV30 and TRBJ1-3, with D uncertain. The germline V gene encodes CDR1 GTSNPN and CDR2 SVGIG (reference sequence). This CDR3 has 14 residues. Trimming removed 4 bases at V and 0 bases at J, with 10 bases between. The CDR3 protein is CAWTRPPSGNTIYF. The CDR3 coding sequence is TGTGCCTGGACTCGACCTCCCTCTGGAAACACCATATATTTT. Using reference TRBV30 and TRBJ1-3 for the parts outside the CDR3, the full variable domain is SQTIHQWPATLVQPVGSPLSLECTVEGTSNPNLYWYRQAAGRGLQLLFYSVGIGQISSEVPQNLSASRPQDRQFILSSKKLLLSDSGFYLCAWTRPPSGNTIYFGEGSWLTVV.